One and the same sample provided the 20 T cell receptor beta chains below, sequenced in a study of blood T cell repertoires in COVID-19. The table came from immunoSEQ multiplex PCR; TCRdb's copy has only in-frame clones and leaves some out. The sample shows under 250,000 clones, about 86% of them seen only once. Sequenced sample: PBMCs or T cells enriched from blood (not recorded which). All receptors derive from a woman in her forties or fifties with acute COVID-19.

The rearrangement links TRBV5-1 to TRBJ2-7; TRBD1 aligns across 10 bases. The CDR3 covers 15 residues. Germline V CDR1 and CDR2: SGHRS, YFSETQ. The V segment lost 0 bases and the J segment 3 bases; nucleotides outside the gene matches: 3. CDR3 nucleotides: TGCGCCAGCAGCTTGGGGGGACAGGGGTACTACGAGCAGTACTTC. Protein: CASSLGGQGYYEQYF.

The V gene is TRBV5-6, the J gene TRBJ2-5, with TRBD2 as a possible D gene (5 bases). The V end was cut by 4 bases, the J end by 5 bases, with 15 bases between. Germline CDR1 reads SGHDT; CDR2 reads YYEEEE. This CDR3 is 14 amino acids long. CDR3 loop: CASSPEGLRETQYF. In nucleotides, the CDR3 is TGTGCCAGCAGCCCAGAGGGCCTAAGGGAGACCCAGTACTTC.

The chain uses TRBV27 and TRBJ1-2; TRBD1 matches 8 bases. There are 16 residues in the CDR3. Germline lookup yields CDR1 MNHEY and CDR2 SMNVEV (reference sequence). V lost 6 bases, J lost 3 bases, and 12 bases stayed unmatched. In nucleotides, the CDR3 is TGTGCCAGCAGCCCGACAAGGACAGGGATATACTATGGCTACACCTTC. Protein sequence: CASSPTRTGIYYGYTF.

The chain recombines TRBV7-6 with TRBJ1-3; the D gene is possibly TRBD1 (5 bases). Trimming stripped 5 bases from V and 0 bases from J, with 14 bases between. Germline CDR1 reads SGHVS; CDR2 reads FNYEAQ. The CDR3 is made up of 16 amino acids. CDR3 loop: CASSQGGGNSGNTIYF. The CDR3 nucleotides are TGTGCCAGCAGCCAGGGTGGAGGGAACTCTGGAAACACCATATATTTT.

V and J are TRBV18 and TRBJ1-3, with 8 bases identical to TRBD1. The V gene's germline CDR1 is KGHSH and CDR2 LQKENI. After removal of 3 bases from V and 4 bases from J, the junction contained 11 bases not matched to a gene. The CDR3 covers 17 residues. CDR3 residues: CASSPSDRGPRGNTIYF. The CDR3 DNA reads as TGTGCCAGCTCACCCTCAGACAGGGGACCGCGGGGAAACACCATATATTTT. The variable domain in full, with the rest retrieved from reference TRBV18 and TRBJ1-3, is NAGVMQNPRHLVRRRGQEARLRCSPMKGHSHVYWYRQLPEEGLKFMVYLQKENIIDESGMPKERFSAEFPKEGPSILRIQQVVRGDSAAYFCASSPSDRGPRGNTIYFGEGSWLTVV.

This chain joins TRBV7-2 and TRBJ1-1, with 7 bases fitting TRBD1. This CDR3 comprises 13 residues. V gave up 1 base and J gave up 6 bases; unmatched junction bases: 2. Germline V gives CDR1 SGHTA, CDR2 FQGNSA. As DNA, the CDR3 is TGTGCCAGCAGCTTAGGAGGGGGCCCTGAAGCTTTCTTT. It encodes CASSLGGGPEAFF.

This clone was counted a single time. The rearrangement links TRBV5-6 to TRBJ1-6; weak D call: TRBD1 (6 bases). V dropped 0 bases and J dropped 11 bases, with 15 bases sitting between them. CDR1 and CDR2 (germline): SGHDT, YYEEEE. This CDR3 contains 15 residues. The CDR3 DNA sequence: TGTGCCAGCAGCTTGGGACAGGCCCTTCCGACACCCCTCCACTTT. Protein product: CASSLGQALPTPLHF.

V gene TRBV28 combines with J gene TRBJ1-3; 8 bases match TRBD1. Germline CDR1 MDHEN, CDR2 SYDVKM. The CDR3 has 14 residues. J was trimmed by 3 bases and V by 8 bases; bases with no gene match: 6. In nucleotides, the CDR3 is TGTGCCAGCGACGACAGGGGAGGTGGAAACACCATATATTTT. It specifies CASDDRGGGNTIYF.

The chain is built from TRBV7-9 and TRBJ2-5, with D perhaps TRBD1 (5 bases). V was shortened by 3 bases and J by 2 bases, with 10 bases between the two germline ends. Germline-derived CDR1 and CDR2 are SEHNR and FQNEAQ (reference sequence). The CDR3 has 14 amino acids. The CDR3 bases are TGTGCCAGCAGCTTGGACACCACACAAGAGACCCAGTACTTC. Residues: CASSLDTTQETQYF.

The chain combines TRBV28 with TRBJ2-1; the match to TRBD2 covers 14 bases. Unmatched junction bases numbered 6, after V lost 5 bases and J lost 3 bases. The CDR3 consists of 17 residues. Germline loops: CDR1 MDHEN, CDR2 SYDVKM. The CDR3 nucleotides read TGTGCCAGCAGTCCCCTGACTAGCGGGGGGGGCTACAATGAGCAGTTCTTC. Translating it yields CASSPLTSGGGYNEQFF.

The chain combines TRBV5-4 with TRBJ2-5; no firm D call. Trimming took off 1 base at V and 4 bases at J, with 8 bases between the two ends. The CDR3 runs to 13 residues. Germline assignment: CDR1 SGHNT and CDR2 YYREEE (reference sequence). DNA of the CDR3: TGTGCCAGCAGCTTGTTTTTAGTAGAGACCCAGTACTTC. Its protein is CASSLFLVETQYF.

This chain joins TRBV24-1 and TRBJ2-2; a possible D gene is TRBD1 (6 bases). This CDR3 is built from 15 residues. Germline assignment: CDR1 KGHDR and CDR2 SFDVKD. V was cut by 3 bases and J by 5 bases, with 12 bases left in between. CDR3 amino acids: CATSDDRHRTGELFF. The CDR3 region has the DNA TGTGCCACCAGTGATGACAGGCATAGAACCGGGGAGCTGTTTTTT.

The chain uses TRBV20-1 and TRBJ2-7, with unresolved D. The CDR3 totals 10 residues. Germline V lookup: CDR1 DFQATT, CDR2 SNEGSKA (reference sequence). V gave up 7 bases and J gave up 3 bases, with 7 bases separating them. The CDR3 region is CSVAHYEQYF. Written as DNA, the CDR3 is TGCAGTGTGGCCCACTACGAGCAGTACTTC.

This chain uses TRBV3-1 (or the pseudogene TRBV3-2) with TRBJ1-6, with 8 bases fitting TRBD1. Germline CDR1 and CDR2: LGHDT and YNNKEL (reference sequence). CDR3 length equals 15 residues. The J segment lost 6 bases and the V segment lost 1 base, leaving 2 bases of the junction unmatched. The CDR3 sequence: CASSQVDRANSPLHF. The CDR3, as DNA: TGTGCCAGCAGCCAAGTGGACAGGGCTAATTCACCCCTCCACTTT.

About this clone: Distinct nucleotide sequences in the sample also encode this CDR3. This sequence joins TRBV7-2 and TRBJ1-5; D is undetermined. This CDR3 has 16 residues. Germline V gene sequence: CDR1 SGHTA, CDR2 FQGNSA. V shed 2 bases and J shed 1 base, with 12 bases lying between them. CDR3 region: CASSLLPRGSNQPQHF. DNA of the CDR3: TGTGCCAGCAGCTTATTACCCCGGGGAAGCAATCAGCCCCAGCATTTT.

The gene calls are TRBV2 and TRBJ1-2; D is perhaps TRBD1 (5 bases). CDR3 length: 14 amino acids. CDR1 SNHLY and CDR2 FYNNEI come from the germline V gene. V was cut by 1 base and J by 1 base, with 7 bases left in between. The CDR3 coding sequence is TGTGCCAGCAGTGAAGACAGGCATAACTATGGCTACACCTTC. Protein product: CASSEDRHNYGYTF.

The chain is built from TRBV3-1 (or the pseudogene TRBV3-2) and TRBJ1-4, with TRBD1 matching over 9 bases. Germline CDR1 is LGHDT and CDR2 is YNNKEL (reference sequence). The CDR3 spans 14 residues. The V segment lost 4 bases and the J segment 8 bases; nucleotides outside the gene matches: 5. CDR3 region: CASSPRTGEEKLFF. For the CDR3, the DNA is TGTGCCAGCAGCCCGAGGACAGGGGAGGAAAAACTGTTTTTT.

This clone was detected only once. The rearrangement uses TRBV5-1 and TRBJ1-2; D gene uncertain. V was pared by 0 bases and J by 8 bases, with 14 bases between. The CDR3 sequence is 14 residues long. CDR1 is SGHRS, CDR2 YFSETQ, per germline. The CDR3 region is CASSLEAGPKGYTF. The CDR3 DNA reads TGCGCCAGCAGCTTGGAAGCAGGCCCGAAAGGCTACACCTTC. Together with reference TRBV5-1 and TRBJ1-2, the CDR3 gives the full variable domain: KAGVTQTPRYLIKTRGQQVTLSCSPISGHRSVSWYQQTPGQGLQFLFEYFSETQRNKGNFPGRFSGRQFSNSRSEMNVSTLELGDSALYLCASSLEAGPKGYTFGSGTRLTVV.

The chain uses TRBV13 and TRBJ2-1; 11 bases match TRBD1. CDR3 length: 14 amino acids. V shed 5 bases and J 10 bases; nucleotides not matched to a gene: 7. Germline V lookup: CDR1 PRHDT, CDR2 FYEKMQ (reference sequence). The CDR3 DNA is TGTGCCAGCAGCGACCGGACAGGGGGCCACGAGCAGTTCTTC. Amino acid sequence: CASSDRTGGHEQFF.

There are a few counts of this clone. The chain combines TRBV5-6 with TRBJ1-5, with TRBD1 as a possible D gene (6 bases). The CDR3 spans 16 residues. The germline V and J ends were trimmed by 4 bases and 4 bases, with 18 bases remaining between them. The germline V gene has CDR1 SGHDT and CDR2 YYEEEE. The CDR3 loop is CASSRGGGRINQPQHF. The DNA for the CDR3 is TGTGCCAGCAGCCGGGGTGGGGGCAGGATAAATCAGCCCCAGCATTTT.